This TCR beta chain was profiled in a study of blood T cell repertoires in COVID-19. Study information: Collection of acute and convalescent COVID-19 samples took place in the United States, Italy and Spain. PBMCs, B-cell-depleted T cells, or T cells provided the cDNA or gDNA that made up the material.

Per the authors' pipeline: Amplification of reference gene primers provided the estimated nucleated cell counts. Assay: immunoSEQ multiplex PCR; the TCRdb copy retains only in-frame clones and omits some. The DNA was the basis for D and trimming; V, J and clone size are from that table. Found here are about 200,000 clones, over 70% of them singletons; the top ten hold 5.5%. Germline lookup yields CDR1 MNHEY and CDR2 SMNVEV (reference sequence). The V and J ends lost 3 bases and 1 base, in that order; junction bases with no gene match: 2. The CDR3 spans 14 residues. V is TRBV27 and J is TRBJ1-2; 7 positions agree with TRBD1. The sequencing input was peripheral blood. This TCR was recovered from a woman in her 70s with acute or convalescent COVID-19. CDR3: CASSLQGGNYGYTF. DNA of the CDR3: TGTGCCAGCAGTTTGCAGGGGGGTAACTATGGCTACACCTTC.